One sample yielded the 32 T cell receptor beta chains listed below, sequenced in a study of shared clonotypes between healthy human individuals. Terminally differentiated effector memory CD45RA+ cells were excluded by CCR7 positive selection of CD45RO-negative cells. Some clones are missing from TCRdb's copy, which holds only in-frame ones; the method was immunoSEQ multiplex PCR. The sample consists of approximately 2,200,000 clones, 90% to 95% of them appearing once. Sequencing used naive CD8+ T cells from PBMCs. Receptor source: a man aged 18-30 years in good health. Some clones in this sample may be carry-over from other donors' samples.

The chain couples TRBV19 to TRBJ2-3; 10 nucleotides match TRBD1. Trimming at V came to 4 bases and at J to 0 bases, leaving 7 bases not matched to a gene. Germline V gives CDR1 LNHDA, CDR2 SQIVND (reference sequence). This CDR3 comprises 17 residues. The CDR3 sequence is CASSTRDRGLSTDTQYF. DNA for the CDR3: TGTGCCAGTAGTACTCGGGACAGGGGACTTAGCACAGATACGCAGTATTTT.

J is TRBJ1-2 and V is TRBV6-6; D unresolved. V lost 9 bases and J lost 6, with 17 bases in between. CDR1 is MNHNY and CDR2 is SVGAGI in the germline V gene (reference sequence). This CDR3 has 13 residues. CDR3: CASCPDVQDGYTF. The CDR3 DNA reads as TGTGCCAGTTGCCCCGATGTGCAGGATGGCTACACCTTC.

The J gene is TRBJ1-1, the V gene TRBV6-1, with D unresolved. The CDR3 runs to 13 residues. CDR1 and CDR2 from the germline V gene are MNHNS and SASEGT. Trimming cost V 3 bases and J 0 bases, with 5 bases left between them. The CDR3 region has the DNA TGTGCCAGCAGTGATAGGGTGAACACTGAAGCTTTCTTT. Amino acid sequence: CASSDRVNTEAFF.

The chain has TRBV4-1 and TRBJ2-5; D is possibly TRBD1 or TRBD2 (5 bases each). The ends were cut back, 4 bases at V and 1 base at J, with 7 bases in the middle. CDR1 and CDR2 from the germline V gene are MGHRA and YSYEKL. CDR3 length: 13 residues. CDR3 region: CASSLGAQETQYF. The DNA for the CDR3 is TGCGCCAGCAGCCTCGGGGCCCAAGAGACCCAGTACTTC.

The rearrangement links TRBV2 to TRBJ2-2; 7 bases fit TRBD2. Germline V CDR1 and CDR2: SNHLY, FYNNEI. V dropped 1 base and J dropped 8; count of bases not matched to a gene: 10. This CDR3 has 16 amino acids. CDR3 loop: CASSEEEGASGGELFF. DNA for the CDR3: TGTGCCAGCAGTGAAGAAGAGGGAGCTAGCGGTGGGGAGCTGTTTTTT.

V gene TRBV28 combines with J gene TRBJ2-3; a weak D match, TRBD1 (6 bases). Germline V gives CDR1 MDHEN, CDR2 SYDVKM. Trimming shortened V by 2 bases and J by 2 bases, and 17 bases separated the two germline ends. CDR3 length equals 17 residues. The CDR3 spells CASSLRSGARVTDTQYF. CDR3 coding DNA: TGTGCCAGCAGTTTACGATCAGGGGCGCGGGTCACAGATACGCAGTATTTT.

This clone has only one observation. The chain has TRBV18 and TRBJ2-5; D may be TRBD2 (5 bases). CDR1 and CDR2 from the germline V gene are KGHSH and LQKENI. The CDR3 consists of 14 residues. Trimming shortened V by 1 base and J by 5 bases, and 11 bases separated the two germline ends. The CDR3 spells CASSPHAGEETQYF. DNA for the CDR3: TGTGCCAGCTCACCACATGCCGGGGAGGAGACCCAGTACTTC.

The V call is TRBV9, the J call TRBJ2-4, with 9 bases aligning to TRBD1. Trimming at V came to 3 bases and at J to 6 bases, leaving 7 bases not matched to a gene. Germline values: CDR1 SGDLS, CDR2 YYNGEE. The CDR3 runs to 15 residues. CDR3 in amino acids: CASSDKPGQGNIQYF. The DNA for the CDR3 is TGTGCCAGCAGCGACAAACCGGGACAGGGAAACATTCAGTACTTC.

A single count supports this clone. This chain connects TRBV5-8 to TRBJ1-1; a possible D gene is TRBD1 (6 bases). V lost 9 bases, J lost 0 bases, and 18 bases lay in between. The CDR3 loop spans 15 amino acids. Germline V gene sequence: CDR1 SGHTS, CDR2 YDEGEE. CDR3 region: CATDFSQGMNTEAFF. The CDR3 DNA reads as TGTGCCACAGATTTCTCGCAGGGGATGAACACTGAAGCTTTCTTT.

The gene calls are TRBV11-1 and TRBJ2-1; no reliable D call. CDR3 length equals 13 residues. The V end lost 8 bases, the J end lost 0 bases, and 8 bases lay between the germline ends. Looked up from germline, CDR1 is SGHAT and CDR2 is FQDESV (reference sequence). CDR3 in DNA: TGTGCCAGCGGGATTAGCTCCTACAATGAGCAGTTCTTC. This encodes CASGISSYNEQFF.

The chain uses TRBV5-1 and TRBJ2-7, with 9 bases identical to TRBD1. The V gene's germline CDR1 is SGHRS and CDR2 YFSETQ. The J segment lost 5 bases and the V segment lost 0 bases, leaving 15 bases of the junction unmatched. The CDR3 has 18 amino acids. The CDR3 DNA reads TGCGCCAGCAGCTTGGTTCTACACCTGGGACAGGGCTGGGACGAGCAGTACTTC. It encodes CASSLVLHLGQGWDEQYF.

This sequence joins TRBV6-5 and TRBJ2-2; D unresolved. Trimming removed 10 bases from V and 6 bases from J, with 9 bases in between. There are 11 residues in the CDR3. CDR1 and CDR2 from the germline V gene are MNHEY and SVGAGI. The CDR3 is CATLGAGELFF. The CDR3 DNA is TGTGCCACCCTTGGTGCCGGGGAGCTGTTTTTT.

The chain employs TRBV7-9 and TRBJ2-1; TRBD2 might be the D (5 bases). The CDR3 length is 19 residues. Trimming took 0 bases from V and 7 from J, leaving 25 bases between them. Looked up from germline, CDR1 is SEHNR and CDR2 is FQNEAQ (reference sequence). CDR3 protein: CASSLAQVNFLGRRNEQFF. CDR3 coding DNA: TGTGCCAGCAGCTTAGCGCAGGTAAACTTCCTAGGCAGGAGGAATGAGCAGTTCTTC.

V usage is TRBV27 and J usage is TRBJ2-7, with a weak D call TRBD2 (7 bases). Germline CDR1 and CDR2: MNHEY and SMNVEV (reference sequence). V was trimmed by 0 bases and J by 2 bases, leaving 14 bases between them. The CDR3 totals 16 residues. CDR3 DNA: TGTGCCAGCAGTTTATCCCACGGGGGGCTCGCCTACGAGCAGTACTTC. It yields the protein CASSLSHGGLAYEQYF.

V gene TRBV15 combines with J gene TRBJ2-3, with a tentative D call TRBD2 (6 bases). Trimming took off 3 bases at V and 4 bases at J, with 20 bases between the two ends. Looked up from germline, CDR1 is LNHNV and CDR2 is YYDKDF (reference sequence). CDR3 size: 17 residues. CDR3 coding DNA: TGTGCCACCAGCAGTGACTTGGGGACTGAGGCGCCAGATACGCAGTATTTT. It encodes CATSSDLGTEAPDTQYF.

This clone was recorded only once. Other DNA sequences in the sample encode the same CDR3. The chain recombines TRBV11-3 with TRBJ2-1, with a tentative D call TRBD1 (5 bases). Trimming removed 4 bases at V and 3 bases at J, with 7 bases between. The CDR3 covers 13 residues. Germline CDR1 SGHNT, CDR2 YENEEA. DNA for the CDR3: TGTGCCAGCAGCTCAGACAGCTACAATGAGCAGTTCTTC. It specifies CASSSDSYNEQFF. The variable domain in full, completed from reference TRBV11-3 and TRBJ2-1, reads EAGVVQSPRYKIIEKKQPVAFWCNPISGHNTLYWYLQNLGQGPELLIRYENEEAVDDSQLPKDRFSAERLKGVDSTLKIQPAELGDSAVYLCASSSDSYNEQFFGPGTRLTVL.

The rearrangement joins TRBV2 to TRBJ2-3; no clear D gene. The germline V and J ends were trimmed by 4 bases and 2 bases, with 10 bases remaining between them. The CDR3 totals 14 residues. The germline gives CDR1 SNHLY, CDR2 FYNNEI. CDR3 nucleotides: TGTGCCAGCAGTGCGGTAGTATCCACAGATACGCAGTATTTT. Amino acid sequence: CASSAVVSTDTQYF.

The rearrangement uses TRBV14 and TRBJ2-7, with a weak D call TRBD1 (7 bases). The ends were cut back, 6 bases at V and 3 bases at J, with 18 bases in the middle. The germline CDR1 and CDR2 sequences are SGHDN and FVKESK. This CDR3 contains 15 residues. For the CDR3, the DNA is TGTGCCAGCAGTCCTGGGAGGACAGGAGTCTACGAGCAGTACTTC. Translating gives CASSPGRTGVYEQYF. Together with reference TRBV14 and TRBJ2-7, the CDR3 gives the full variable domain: EAGVTQFPSHSVIEKGQTVTLRCDPISGHDNLYWYRRVMGKEIKFLLHFVKESKQDESGMPNNRFLAERTGGTYSTLKVQPAELEDSGVYFCASSPGRTGVYEQYFGPGTRLTVT.

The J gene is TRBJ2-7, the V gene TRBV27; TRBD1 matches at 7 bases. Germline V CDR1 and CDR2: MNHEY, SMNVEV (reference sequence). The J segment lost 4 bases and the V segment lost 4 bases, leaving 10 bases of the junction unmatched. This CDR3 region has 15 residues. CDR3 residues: CASSSHRGLVYEQYF. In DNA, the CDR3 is TGTGCCAGCAGTTCCCACAGGGGCCTAGTATACGAGCAGTACTTC.

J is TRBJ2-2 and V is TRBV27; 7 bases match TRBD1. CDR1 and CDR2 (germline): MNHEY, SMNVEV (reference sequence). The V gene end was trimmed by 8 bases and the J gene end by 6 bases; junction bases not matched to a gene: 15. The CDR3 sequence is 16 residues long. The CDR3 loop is CASARTDRVGAGELFF. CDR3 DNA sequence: TGTGCCAGCGCGAGAACTGACAGGGTTGGGGCCGGGGAGCTGTTTTTT.

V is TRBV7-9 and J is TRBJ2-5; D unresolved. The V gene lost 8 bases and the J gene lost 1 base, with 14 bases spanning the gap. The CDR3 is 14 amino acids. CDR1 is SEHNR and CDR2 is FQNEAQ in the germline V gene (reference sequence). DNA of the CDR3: TGTGCCAGCGGGGTAGTAGGGATCCAAGAGACCCAGTACTTC. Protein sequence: CASGVVGIQETQYF.

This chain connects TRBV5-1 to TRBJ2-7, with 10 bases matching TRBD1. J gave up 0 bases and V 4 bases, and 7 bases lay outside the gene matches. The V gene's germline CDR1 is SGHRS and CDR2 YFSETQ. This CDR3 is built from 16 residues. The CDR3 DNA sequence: TGCGCCAGCAGCGCTGGGACAGGGGAGTACTCCTACGAGCAGTACTTC. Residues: CASSAGTGEYSYEQYF.

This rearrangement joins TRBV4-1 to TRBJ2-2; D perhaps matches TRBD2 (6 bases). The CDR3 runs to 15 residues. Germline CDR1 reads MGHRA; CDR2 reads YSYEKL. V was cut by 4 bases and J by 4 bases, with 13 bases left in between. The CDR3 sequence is CASSLRASATGELFF. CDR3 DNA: TGCGCCAGCAGCCTAAGGGCTAGCGCCACCGGGGAGCTGTTTTTT.

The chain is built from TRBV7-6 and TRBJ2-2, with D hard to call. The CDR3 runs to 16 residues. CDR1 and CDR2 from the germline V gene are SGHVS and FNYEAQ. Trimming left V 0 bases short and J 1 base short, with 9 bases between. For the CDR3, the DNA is TGTGCCAGCAGCTTAGCTCCCCCGGGGAACACCGGGGAGCTGTTTTTT. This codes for CASSLAPPGNTGELFF.

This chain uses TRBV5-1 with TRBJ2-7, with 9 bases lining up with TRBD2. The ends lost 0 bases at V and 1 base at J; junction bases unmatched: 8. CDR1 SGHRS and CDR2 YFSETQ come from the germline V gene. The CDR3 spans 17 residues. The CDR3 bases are TGCGCCAGCAGCTTGGCCCCGGGTAGCGGGAGTTCCTACGAGCAGTACTTC. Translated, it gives CASSLAPGSGSSYEQYF.

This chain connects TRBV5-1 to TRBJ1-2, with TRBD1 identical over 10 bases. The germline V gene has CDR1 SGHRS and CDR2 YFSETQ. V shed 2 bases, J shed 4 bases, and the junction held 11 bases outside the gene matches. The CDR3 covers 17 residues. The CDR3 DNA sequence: TGCGCCAGCAGCTTCGACAGGGGGCAAGCAGAGAGCTATGGCTACACCTTC. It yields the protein CASSFDRGQAESYGYTF.

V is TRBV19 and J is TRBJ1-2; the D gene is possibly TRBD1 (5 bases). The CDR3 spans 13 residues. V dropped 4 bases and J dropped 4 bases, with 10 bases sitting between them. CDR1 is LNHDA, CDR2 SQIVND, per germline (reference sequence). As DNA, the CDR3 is TGTGCCAGTAGTACGGGACCTTCCTATGGCTACACCTTC. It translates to CASSTGPSYGYTF.

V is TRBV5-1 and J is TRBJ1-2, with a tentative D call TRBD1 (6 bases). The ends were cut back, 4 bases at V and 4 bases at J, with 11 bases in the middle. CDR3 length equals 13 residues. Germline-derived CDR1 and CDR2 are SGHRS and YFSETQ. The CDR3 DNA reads TGCGCCAGCAGCGCCGGGACAAGCTATGGCTACACCTTC. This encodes CASSAGTSYGYTF.

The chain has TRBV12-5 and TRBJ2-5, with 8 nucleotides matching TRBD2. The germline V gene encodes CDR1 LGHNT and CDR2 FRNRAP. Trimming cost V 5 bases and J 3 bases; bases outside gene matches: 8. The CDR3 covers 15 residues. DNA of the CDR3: TGTGCTAGTGGTGACTTGGCGGGAGGCAAAGAGACCCAGTACTTC. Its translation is CASGDLAGGKETQYF.

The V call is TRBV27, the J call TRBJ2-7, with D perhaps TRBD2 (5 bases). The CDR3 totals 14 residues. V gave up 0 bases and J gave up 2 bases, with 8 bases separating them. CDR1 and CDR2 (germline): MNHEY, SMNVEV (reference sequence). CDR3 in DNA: TGTGCCAGCAGTTTATCACTCGGGACCTACGAGCAGTACTTC. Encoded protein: CASSLSLGTYEQYF.

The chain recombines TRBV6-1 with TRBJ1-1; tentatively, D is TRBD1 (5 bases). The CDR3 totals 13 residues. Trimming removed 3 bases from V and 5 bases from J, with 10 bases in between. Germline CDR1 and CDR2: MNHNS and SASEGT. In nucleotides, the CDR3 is TGTGCCAGCAGTGATGTGGGGGGGACTGAAGCTTTCTTT. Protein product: CASSDVGGTEAFF.

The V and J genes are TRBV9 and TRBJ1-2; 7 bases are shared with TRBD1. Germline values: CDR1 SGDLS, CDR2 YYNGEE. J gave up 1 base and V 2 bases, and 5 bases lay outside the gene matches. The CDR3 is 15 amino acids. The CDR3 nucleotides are TGTGCCAGCAGCGTCGCAGACAGGGATAACTATGGCTACACCTTC. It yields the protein CASSVADRDNYGYTF.